This T cell receptor (beta chain) is from a study of regulatory T cells in long-lasting Graves disease. CDR3-region Arm-PCR and iRepertoire HTBI primers produced the TCR beta libraries. One entry per CDR3 protein, called by TCRdb with MiXCR from the multiplex PCR reads. The profile shows about 350,000 distinct CDR3 sequences, over 15% of them singletons. The CDR3 spans 15 residues. Trimming removed 2 bases from V and 2 bases from J, with 11 bases in between. Time point reported: newly diagnosed GD, antithyroid drugs for less than 3 months. PBMCs were the source of the RNA used for TCR sequencing. Many counts were recorded for this clonotype. This sample was shared with a second study, whose subject was T cells in Graves' hyperthyroidism and ophthalmopathy.

J is TRBJ2-3 and V is TRBV12-3 or TRBV12-4; D possibly corresponds to TRBD2 (5 bases). This receptor was obtained from a man aged 40-55 years with Graves disease. The specimen comprised peripheral blood mononuclear cells (PBMCs), sampled at new diagnosis, from a patient treated with antithyroid drugs. CDR3 in amino acids: CASSLSSSSTDTQYF. In DNA, the CDR3 is TGTGCCAGCAGTTTATCTAGCTCTTCCACAGATACGCAGTATTTT.